What follows are 14 T cell receptor beta chains derived from one specimen sequenced in a study of T cell repertoires in cytomegalovirus infection. TCRdb recomputed calls from the reads with MiXCR, one row per CDR3 protein. The profile shows approximately 990,000 distinct CDR3 sequences, roughly 30% of them singletons. For these TCRs, the target antigens are not known. This sample comprised cultured CD8+ T cells from PBMCs, obtained from culture after CMV antigen stimulation. These receptors came from a human donor in good health (CMV status not recorded). Some clones in this sample may be carry-over from other donors' samples.

This clonotype was counted only a few times. This sequence joins TRBV12-5 and TRBJ2-3; 9 bases are shared with TRBD2. Losses at the gene ends were 9 bases for V and 1 base for J; bases not matched to a gene: 14. This CDR3 region has 17 residues. Germline CDR1 reads LGHNT; CDR2 reads FRNRAP. CDR3 DNA sequence: TGTGCTAGCTCGACAGCGGGGGGCCCTCCTCGCACAGATACGCAGTATTTT. The encoded protein is CASSTAGGPPRTDTQYF.

V and J are TRBV27 and TRBJ2-7; maybe TRBD1 (6 bases). The CDR3 length is 15 residues. V was shortened by 0 bases and J by 4 bases, with 13 bases between the two germline ends. From germline, CDR1 is MNHEY and CDR2 SMNVEV (reference sequence). CDR3 in amino acids: CASSLSTGIKYEQYF. CDR3 sequence (DNA): TGTGCCAGCAGTTTATCAACAGGGATTAAGTACGAGCAGTACTTC.

As regards this clonotype: Since a much larger clone is just one base distant, this may be a read error. The chain is built from TRBV7-6 and TRBJ2-1; 12 bases are a match to TRBD2. Trimming took 2 bases from V and 7 from J; bases not matched to a gene: 6. The germline V gene has CDR1 SGHVS and CDR2 FNYEAQ. This CDR3 has 16 residues. The CDR3 spells CASSLTASGGVNEQFF. The CDR3 nucleotides are TGTGCCAGCAGCTTAACGGCTAGCGGGGGGGTAAATGAGCAGTTCTTC.

J is TRBJ1-1 and V is TRBV7-4, with TRBD1 as a possible D gene (6 bases). In germline, CDR1 is SGHVT, CDR2 SQSDAQ. The CDR3 runs to 16 residues. V was cut by 5 bases and J by 0 bases, with 16 bases left in between. The CDR3 nucleotides are TGTGCCAGCAGCACTGGGACAAAACGGATGAACACTGAAGCTTTCTTT. It is translated as CASSTGTKRMNTEAFF.

This chain connects TRBV3-1 to TRBJ2-1, with a possible D match to TRBD1 (5 bases). This CDR3 comprises 15 residues. V lost 0 bases and J 5 bases, leaving 11 bases between the germline ends. Germline loops: CDR1 LGHDT, CDR2 YNNKEL (reference sequence). CDR3 coding DNA: TGTGCCAGCAGCCAAGATACCGGACAAGACAATGAGCAGTTCTTC. It specifies CASSQDTGQDNEQFF.

The CDR3: CSARDRGGRWETQYF. In nucleotides, the CDR3 is TGCAGTGCTAGAGATCGAGGGGGACGATGGGAGACCCAGTACTTC. This sequence joins TRBV20-1 and TRBJ2-5; TRBD1 is a possible D gene (6 bases). The CDR3 extends over 15 amino acids. The V and J ends lost 0 bases and 5 bases respectively, with 16 bases between them. Germline V gives CDR1 DFQATT, CDR2 SNEGSKA (reference sequence).

The rearrangement joins TRBV7-6 to TRBJ2-1, with D possibly matching TRBD1 (5 bases). This CDR3 comprises 17 residues. Trimming removed 3 bases at V and 2 bases at J, with 17 bases between. Germline CDR1 reads SGHVS; CDR2 reads FNYEAQ. The CDR3 spells CASSFKTVTFPYNEQFF. CDR3 DNA: TGTGCCAGCAGCTTTAAGACAGTCACCTTCCCCTACAATGAGCAGTTCTTC.

This clonotype showed up just a few times. The rearrangement uses TRBV28 and TRBJ2-3, with D hard to call. From germline, CDR1 is MDHEN and CDR2 SYDVKM. This CDR3 has 15 residues. Trimming removed 8 bases at V and 0 bases at J, with 15 bases between. CDR3 loop: CASANRAGSTDTQYF. The CDR3 DNA reads TGTGCCAGCGCCAATAGGGCCGGCAGCACAGATACGCAGTATTTT.

This clonotype was counted only a few times. The rearrangement uses TRBV5-6 and TRBJ1-5; D may be TRBD1 (5 bases). Germline CDR1 and CDR2: SGHDT and YYEEEE. The CDR3 sequence is 19 residues long. V was pared by 0 bases and J by 0 bases, with 19 bases between. Here the CDR3 reads CASSLGKGPRLYSNQPQHF. CDR3 coding DNA: TGTGCCAGCAGCTTGGGTAAGGGGCCTCGCCTATATAGCAATCAGCCCCAGCATTTT.

The V and J genes are TRBV9 and TRBJ2-3, with TRBD2 identical over 7 bases. Per germline, CDR1 SGDLS and CDR2 YYNGEE. This CDR3 region has 16 residues. The trim removed 4 bases at V and 0 bases at J, leaving 8 bases unmatched. CDR3 bases: TGTGCCAGCAGCACCCGAGCGGGGCTAAGCACAGATACGCAGTATTTT. It yields the protein CASSTRAGLSTDTQYF.

This chain joins TRBV15 and TRBJ2-2; D gene unclear. In germline, CDR1 is LNHNV, CDR2 YYDKDF (reference sequence). This CDR3 contains 13 residues. The V gene lost 3 bases and the J gene lost 7 bases, with 9 bases spanning the gap. The DNA of the CDR3 is TGTGCCACCAGCAGGGTATCGGGCGGGGAGCTGTTTTTT. Translating it yields CATSRVSGGELFF.

The chain links TRBV20-1 to TRBJ1-2, with D possibly being TRBD1 (6 bases). The germline V gene encodes CDR1 DFQATT and CDR2 SNEGSKA (reference sequence). V lost 0 bases to trimming and J lost 4 bases, with 18 bases between them. The CDR3 has 16 amino acids. The CDR3 coding sequence is TGCAGTGCTAGAGATATGAGGAGGGGGGTGCCCTATGGCTACACCTTC. It translates to CSARDMRRGVPYGYTF.

This chain connects TRBV7-8 to TRBJ1-5; D might be TRBD1 (5 bases). Trimming pared 4 bases from V and 0 bases from J, leaving 13 bases between. The CDR3 sequence is 16 residues long. Germline V gene lookup returns CDR1 SGHVS and CDR2 FQNEAQ. The CDR3: CASSSPTDYSNQPQHF. CDR3 in DNA: TGTGCCAGCAGCTCACCGACAGATTATAGCAATCAGCCCCAGCATTTT.

The chain employs TRBV6-6 and TRBJ1-2, with D unclear. Trimming shortened V by 6 bases and J by 4 bases, and 15 bases separated the two germline ends. CDR1 and CDR2 (germline): MNHNY, SVGAGI (reference sequence). The length of the CDR3 is 14 residues. The CDR3 spells CASSGHTVGYGYTF. DNA of the CDR3: TGTGCCAGCAGCGGGCACACGGTCGGCTATGGCTACACCTTC.